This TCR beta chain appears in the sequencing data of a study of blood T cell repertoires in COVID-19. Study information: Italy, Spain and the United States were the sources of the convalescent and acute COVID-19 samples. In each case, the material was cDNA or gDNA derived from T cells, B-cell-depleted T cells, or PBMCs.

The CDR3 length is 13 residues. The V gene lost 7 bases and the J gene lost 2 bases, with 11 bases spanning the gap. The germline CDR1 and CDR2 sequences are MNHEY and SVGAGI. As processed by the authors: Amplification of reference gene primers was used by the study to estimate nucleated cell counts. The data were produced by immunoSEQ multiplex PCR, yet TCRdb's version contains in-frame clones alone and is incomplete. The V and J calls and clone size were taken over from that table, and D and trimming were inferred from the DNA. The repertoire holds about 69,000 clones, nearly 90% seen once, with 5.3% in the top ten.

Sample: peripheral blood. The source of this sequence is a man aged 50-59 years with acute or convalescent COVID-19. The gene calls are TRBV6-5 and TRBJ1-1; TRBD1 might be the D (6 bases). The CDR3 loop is CASNPDRNTEAFF. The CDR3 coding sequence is TGTGCCAGCAACCCGGACAGAAACACTGAAGCTTTCTTT.